The clone carrying this T cell receptor beta chain has a count of ten or more. Its antigen is not known. The record originates from a study of early T cells in non-severe SARS-CoV-2 infection. Study background: With bulk RNA from unsorted whole blood as input, sequencing yielded unpaired chains.

Study observations and caveats: Database matching using VDJdb favored anti-spike CD8 responses, with private and CD4 specificities left missing.

Separate cDNA molecules each had unique molecular identifiers attached to them. TCRdb reprocessed the 5' RACE reads via MiXCR and lists one record per CDR3 protein. The sample lists tens of thousands of distinct CDR3 sequences, 4.2% occurring once. The CDR3 is 13 residues long. The V gene's germline CDR1 is SEHNR and CDR2 FQNEAQ (reference sequence). V gave up 8 bases and J gave up 6 bases, with 14 bases separating them. The rearrangement joins TRBV7-9 to TRBJ2-1; D gene ambiguous. The TCR comes from an adult who was a healthcare worker with PCR-confirmed SARS-CoV-2 infection or an uninfected control (not recorded which). Sequenced: whole blood. CDR3 DNA: TGTGCCAGCCCGGCGGTATGGGGCAATGAGCAGTTCTTC. Translated, it gives CASPAVWGNEQFF. Based on the CDR3 plus reference TRBV7-9 and TRBJ2-1, the full variable domain is DTGVSQNPRHKITKRGQNVTFRCDPISEHNRLYWYRQTLGQGPEFLTYFQNEAQLEKSRLLSDRFSAERPKGSFSTLEIQRTEQGDSAMYLCASPAVWGNEQFFGPGTRLTVL.